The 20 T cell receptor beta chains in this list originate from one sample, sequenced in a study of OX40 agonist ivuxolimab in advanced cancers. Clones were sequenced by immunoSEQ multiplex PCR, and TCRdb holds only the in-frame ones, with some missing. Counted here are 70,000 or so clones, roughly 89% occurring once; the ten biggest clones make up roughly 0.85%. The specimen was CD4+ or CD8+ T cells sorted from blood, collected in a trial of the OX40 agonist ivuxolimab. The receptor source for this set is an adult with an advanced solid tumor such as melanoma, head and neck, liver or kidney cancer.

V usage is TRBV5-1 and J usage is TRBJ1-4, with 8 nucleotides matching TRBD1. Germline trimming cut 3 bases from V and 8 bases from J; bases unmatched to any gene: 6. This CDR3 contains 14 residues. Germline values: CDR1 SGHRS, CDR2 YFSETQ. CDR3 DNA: TGCGCCAGCAGCTCGGACAGGGACGACGAAAAACTGTTTTTT. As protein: CASSSDRDDEKLFF.

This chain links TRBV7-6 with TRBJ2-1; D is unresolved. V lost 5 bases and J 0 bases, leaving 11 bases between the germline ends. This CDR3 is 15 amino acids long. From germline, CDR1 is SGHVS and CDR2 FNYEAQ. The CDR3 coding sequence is TGTGCCAGCAGCGCCCAGGTGAGCTCCTACAATGAGCAGTTCTTC. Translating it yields CASSAQVSSYNEQFF.

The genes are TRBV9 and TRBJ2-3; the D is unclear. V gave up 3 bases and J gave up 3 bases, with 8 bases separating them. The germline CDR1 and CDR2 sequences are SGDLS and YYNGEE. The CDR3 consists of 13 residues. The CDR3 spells CASSAYSTDTQYF. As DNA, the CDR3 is TGTGCCAGCAGCGCCTATAGTACAGATACGCAGTATTTT.

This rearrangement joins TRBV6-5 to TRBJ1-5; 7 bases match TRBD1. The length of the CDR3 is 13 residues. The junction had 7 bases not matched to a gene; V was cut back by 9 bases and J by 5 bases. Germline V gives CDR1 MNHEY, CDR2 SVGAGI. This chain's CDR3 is CARPDRVDQPQHF. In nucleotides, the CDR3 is TGTGCCAGACCTGACAGGGTAGATCAGCCCCAGCATTTT.

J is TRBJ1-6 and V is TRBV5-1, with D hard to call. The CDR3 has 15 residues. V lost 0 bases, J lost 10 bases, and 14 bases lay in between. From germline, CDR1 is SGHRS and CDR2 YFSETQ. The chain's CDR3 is CASSLGAAGGSPLHF. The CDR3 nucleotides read TGCGCCAGCAGCTTGGGGGCAGCGGGTGGATCACCCCTCCACTTT.

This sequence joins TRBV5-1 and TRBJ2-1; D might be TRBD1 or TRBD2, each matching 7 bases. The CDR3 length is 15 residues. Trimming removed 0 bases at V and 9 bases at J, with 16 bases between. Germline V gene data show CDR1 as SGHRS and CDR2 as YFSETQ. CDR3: CASSLDPGGEGEQFF. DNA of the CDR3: TGCGCCAGCAGCTTGGATCCAGGGGGGGAAGGTGAGCAGTTCTTC.

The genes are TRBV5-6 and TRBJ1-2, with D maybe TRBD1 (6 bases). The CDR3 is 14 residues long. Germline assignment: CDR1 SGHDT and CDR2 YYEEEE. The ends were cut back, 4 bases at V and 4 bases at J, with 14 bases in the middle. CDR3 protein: CASSLTGTSYGYTF. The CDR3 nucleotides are TGTGCCAGCAGCCTTACAGGGACGTCCTATGGCTACACCTTC.

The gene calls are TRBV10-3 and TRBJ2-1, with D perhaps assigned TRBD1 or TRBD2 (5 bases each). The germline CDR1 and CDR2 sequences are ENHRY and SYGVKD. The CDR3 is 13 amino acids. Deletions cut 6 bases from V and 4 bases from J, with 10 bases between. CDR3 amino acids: CAISRDLYNEQFF. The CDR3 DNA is TGTGCCATCAGCCGGGACCTGTACAATGAGCAGTTCTTC.

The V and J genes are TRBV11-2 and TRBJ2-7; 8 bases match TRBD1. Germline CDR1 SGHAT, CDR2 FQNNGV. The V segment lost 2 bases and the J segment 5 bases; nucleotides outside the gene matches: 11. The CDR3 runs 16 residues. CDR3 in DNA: TGTGCCAGCAGCTTAAGGAATCAGGGGGCGAGGGACGAGCAGTACTTC. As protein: CASSLRNQGARDEQYF.

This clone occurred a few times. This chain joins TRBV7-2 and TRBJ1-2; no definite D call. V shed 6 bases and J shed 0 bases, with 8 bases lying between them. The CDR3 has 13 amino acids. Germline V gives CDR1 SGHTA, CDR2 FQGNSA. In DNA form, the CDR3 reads TGTGCCAGCAGGAACACCTCTAACTATGGCTACACCTTC. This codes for CASRNTSNYGYTF.

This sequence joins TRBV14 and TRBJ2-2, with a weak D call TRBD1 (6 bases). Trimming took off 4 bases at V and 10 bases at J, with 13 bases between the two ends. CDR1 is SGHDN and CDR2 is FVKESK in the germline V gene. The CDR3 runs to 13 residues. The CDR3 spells CASSPQGGVELFF. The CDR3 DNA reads TGTGCCAGCAGCCCCCAAGGGGGTGTGGAGCTGTTTTTT.

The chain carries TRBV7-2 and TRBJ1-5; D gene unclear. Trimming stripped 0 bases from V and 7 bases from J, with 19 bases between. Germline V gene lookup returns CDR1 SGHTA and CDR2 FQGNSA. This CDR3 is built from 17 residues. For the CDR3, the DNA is TGTGCCAGCAGCTTAGCGCTTAGTGAAGGGTTCCAACAGCCCCAGCATTTT. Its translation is CASSLALSEGFQQPQHF.

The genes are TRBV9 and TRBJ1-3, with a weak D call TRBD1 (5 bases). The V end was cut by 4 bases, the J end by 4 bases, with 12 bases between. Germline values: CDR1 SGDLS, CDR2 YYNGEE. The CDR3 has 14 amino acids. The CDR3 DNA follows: TGTGCCAGCAGCCCCCGGCAGGGCGGAAACACCATATATTTT. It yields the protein CASSPRQGGNTIYF. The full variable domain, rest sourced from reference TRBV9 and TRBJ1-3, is DSGVTQTPKHLITATGQRVTLRCSPRSGDLSVYWYQQSLDQGLQFLIQYYNGEERAKGNILERFSAQQFPDLHSELNLSSLELGDSALYFCASSPRQGGNTIYFGEGSWLTVV.

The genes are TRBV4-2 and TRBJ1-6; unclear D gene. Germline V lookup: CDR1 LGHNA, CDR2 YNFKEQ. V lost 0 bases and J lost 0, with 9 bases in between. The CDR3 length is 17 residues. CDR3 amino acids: CASSQDAQSSYNSPLHF. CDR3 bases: TGTGCCAGCAGCCAAGATGCACAAAGCTCCTATAATTCACCCCTCCACTTT.

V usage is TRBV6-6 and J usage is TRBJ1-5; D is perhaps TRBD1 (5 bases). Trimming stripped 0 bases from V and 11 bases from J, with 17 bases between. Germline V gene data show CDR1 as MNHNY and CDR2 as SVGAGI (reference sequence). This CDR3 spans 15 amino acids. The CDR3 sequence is CASSYSGQPESAQHF. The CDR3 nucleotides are TGTGCCAGCAGTTACTCGGGGCAGCCAGAATCGGCCCAGCATTTT.

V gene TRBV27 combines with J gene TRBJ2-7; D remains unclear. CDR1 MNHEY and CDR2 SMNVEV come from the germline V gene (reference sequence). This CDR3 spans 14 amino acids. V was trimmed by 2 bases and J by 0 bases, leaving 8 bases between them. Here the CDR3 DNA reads TGTGCCAGCAGTTTAAAGGGCTTCTCCTACGAGCAGTACTTC. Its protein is CASSLKGFSYEQYF.

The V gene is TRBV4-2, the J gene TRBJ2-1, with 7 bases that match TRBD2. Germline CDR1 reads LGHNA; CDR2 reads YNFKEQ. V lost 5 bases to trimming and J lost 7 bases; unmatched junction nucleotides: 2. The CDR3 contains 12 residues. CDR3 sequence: CASSSGGNEQFF. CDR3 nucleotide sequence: TGTGCCAGCAGCTCCGGGGGGAATGAGCAGTTCTTC.

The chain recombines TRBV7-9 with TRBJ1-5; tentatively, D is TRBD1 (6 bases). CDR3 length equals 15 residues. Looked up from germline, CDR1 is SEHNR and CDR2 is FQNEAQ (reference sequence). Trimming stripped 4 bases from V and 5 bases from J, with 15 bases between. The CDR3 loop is CASSSGGGYDQPQHF. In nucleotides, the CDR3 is TGTGCCAGCAGCTCCGGAGGGGGGTATGATCAGCCCCAGCATTTT. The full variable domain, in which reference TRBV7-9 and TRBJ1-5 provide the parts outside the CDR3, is DTGVSQNPRHKITKRGQNVTFRCDPISEHNRLYWYRQTLGQGPEFLTYFQNEAQLEKSRLLSDRFSAERPKGSFSTLEIQRTEQGDSAMYLCASSSGGGYDQPQHFGDGTRLSIL.

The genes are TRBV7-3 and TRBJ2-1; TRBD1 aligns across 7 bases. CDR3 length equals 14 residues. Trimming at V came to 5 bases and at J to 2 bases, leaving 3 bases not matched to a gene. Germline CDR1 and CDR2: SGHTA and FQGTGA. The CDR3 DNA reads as TGTGCCAGCAGCCCGGGACAGACCTACAATGAGCAGTTCTTC. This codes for CASSPGQTYNEQFF.

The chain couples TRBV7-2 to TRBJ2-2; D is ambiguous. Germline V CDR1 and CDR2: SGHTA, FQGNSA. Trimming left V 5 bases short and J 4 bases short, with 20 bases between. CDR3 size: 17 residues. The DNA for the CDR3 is TGTGCCAGCAGCCCAGAGGATTCGCGGCTCGTCACCGGGGAGCTGTTTTTT. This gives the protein CASSPEDSRLVTGELFF.